This T cell receptor beta chain was captured in a study of blood T cell repertoires in COVID-19. Sequencing used immunoSEQ multiplex PCR; TCRdb keeps in-frame clones, though not all of them. The table lists approximately 170,000 clones, 70% to 80% of them singletons, with roughly 12% in the top ten. Germline V lookup: CDR1 SGDLS, CDR2 YYNGEE. The trim removed 3 bases at V and 7 bases at J, leaving 12 bases unmatched. The CDR3 is 15 amino acids. V gene TRBV9 combines with J gene TRBJ1-2, with 7 bases matching TRBD1. The sequence was obtained from a woman between 50 and 59 years old with acute or convalescent COVID-19. Sequenced material: peripheral blood. As DNA, the CDR3 is TGTGCCAGCAGCGCAGAGGCTGGGACAGTAAGTGGCTACACCTTC. Protein: CASSAEAGTVSGYTF.